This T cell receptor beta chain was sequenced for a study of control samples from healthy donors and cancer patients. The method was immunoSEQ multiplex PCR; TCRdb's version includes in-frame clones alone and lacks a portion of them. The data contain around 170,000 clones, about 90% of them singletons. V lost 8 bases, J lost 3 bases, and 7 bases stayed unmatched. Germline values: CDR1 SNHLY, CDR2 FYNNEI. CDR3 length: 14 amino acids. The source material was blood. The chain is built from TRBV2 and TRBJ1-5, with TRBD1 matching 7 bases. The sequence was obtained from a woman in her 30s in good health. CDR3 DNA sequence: TGTGCCAGCCGGTATGGGACAGTCAATCAGCCCCAGCATTTT. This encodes CASRYGTVNQPQHF.